This T cell receptor beta chain was identified in a study of blood T cell repertoires in COVID-19. Participants, about 18 to 90 years old, spanned some 23 US areas. Assay: immunoSEQ multiplex PCR; the TCRdb copy retains only in-frame clones and omits some. The data hold fewer than 350,000 clones, with 85% observed a single time. The TCR comes from a woman between 45 and 60 years old who had recovered from COVID-19. The material sequenced was PBMCs or T cells enriched from blood (not recorded which).

Here the CDR3 reads CASSGPYQGITEAFF. The CDR3 DNA sequence: TGCGCCAGCAGTGGACCTTATCAGGGGATCACTGAAGCTTTCTTT. The chain carries TRBV10-2 and TRBJ1-1, with D possibly being TRBD1 (6 bases). The germline V gene has CDR1 WSHSY and CDR2 SAAADI. The V and J ends lost 4 bases and 4 bases respectively, with 16 bases between them. The CDR3 contains 15 residues.